The rows below give T cell receptor beta chains drawn from one sample of a study of blood T cell repertoires in COVID-19. The method was immunoSEQ multiplex PCR; TCRdb's version includes in-frame clones alone and lacks a portion of them. The sample lists over 55,000 clones, around 83% seen once, with 5% to 6% in the top ten. The sequenced sample consisted of peripheral blood. All receptors derive from a man aged 50-59 years with active COVID-19. Each CDR3 is given with its conserved first and last residue. Each record gives: J gene, clone size, D gene, V gene, CDR3 length, CDR3 protein, CDR3 DNA. The D gene is left open where the match is weak. A clone size is listed for some rows: how often the clone was seen (once, few, many), or a class if it is expanded.

j_call: TRBJ2-7; clone_size: NA; d_call: NA; v_call: TRBV11-2; cdr3_length: 13; cdr3_aa: CASSLGQTYEQYF; cdr3_nt: TGTGCCAGCAGCTTAGGACAAACCTACGAGCAGTACTTC
j_call: TRBJ2-1; clone_size: NA; d_call: TRBD2; v_call: TRBV11-1; cdr3_length: 18; cdr3_aa: CASSVALLSSGTKVGQFF; cdr3_nt: TGTGCCAGCAGCGTAGCTCTCTTATCTAGCGGAACAAAGGTGGGGCAGTTCTTC
j_call: TRBJ1-1; clone_size: NA; d_call: NA; v_call: TRBV7-9; cdr3_length: 13; cdr3_aa: CASSLGQGEEAFF; cdr3_nt: TGTGCCAGCAGCTTAGGGCAGGGTGAGGAAGCTTTCTTT
j_call: TRBJ1-4; clone_size: few; d_call: NA; v_call: TRBV7-9; cdr3_length: 14; cdr3_aa: CATSRGAEIEKLFF; cdr3_nt: TGTGCCACCAGCCGCGGTGCCGAGATAGAAAAACTGTTTTTT
j_call: TRBJ1-2; clone_size: NA; d_call: NA; v_call: TRBV5-6; cdr3_length: 13; cdr3_aa: CASSRAGAEGYTF; cdr3_nt: TGTGCCAGCAGTCGGGCGGGGGCGGAAGGCTACACCTTC
j_call: TRBJ1-2; clone_size: once; d_call: NA; v_call: TRBV21-1; cdr3_length: 13; cdr3_aa: CASSTRDTQGYTF; cdr3_nt: TGTGCCAGCAGCACCCGGGACACACAGGGCTACACCTTC
j_call: TRBJ2-2; clone_size: NA; d_call: NA; v_call: TRBV5-4; cdr3_length: 16; cdr3_aa: CASSPEGALGGGELFF; cdr3_nt: TGTGCCAGCAGCCCGGAGGGCGCCCTCGGAGGCGGGGAGCTGTTTTTT
j_call: TRBJ1-5; clone_size: few; d_call: TRBD1; v_call: TRBV2; cdr3_length: 15; cdr3_aa: CASREDRAINQPQHF; cdr3_nt: TGTGCCAGCAGGGAGGACAGGGCGATAAATCAGCCCCAGCATTTT
j_call: TRBJ2-2; clone_size: NA; d_call: NA; v_call: TRBV6-5; cdr3_length: 14; cdr3_aa: CASSTGEDTGELFF; cdr3_nt: TGTGCCAGCAGTACGGGGGAGGACACCGGGGAGCTGTTTTTT
j_call: TRBJ1-5; clone_size: NA; d_call: NA; v_call: TRBV18; cdr3_length: 17; cdr3_aa: CASSPSRQARGNQPQHF; cdr3_nt: TGTGCCAGCTCACCTTCTAGGCAGGCGCGGGGCAATCAGCCCCAGCATTTT
j_call: TRBJ1-2; clone_size: once; d_call: TRBD1; v_call: TRBV29-1; cdr3_length: 15; cdr3_aa: CSVSLGQGARYGYTF; cdr3_nt: TGCAGCGTCTCATTGGGCCAGGGGGCTCGATATGGCTACACCTTC
j_call: TRBJ2-7; clone_size: NA; d_call: NA; v_call: TRBV4-2; cdr3_length: 15; cdr3_aa: CASSQDGAAAYEQYF; cdr3_nt: TGTGCCAGCAGCCAAGATGGGGCCGCGGCATACGAGCAGTACTTC
j_call: TRBJ2-2; clone_size: NA; d_call: TRBD2; v_call: TRBV19; cdr3_length: 18; cdr3_aa: CASSTRTSGGPNTGELFF; cdr3_nt: TGTGCCAGTAGTACGCGGACTAGCGGGGGGCCGAACACCGGGGAGCTGTTTTTT
j_call: TRBJ2-3; clone_size: few; d_call: NA; v_call: TRBV5-1; cdr3_length: 15; cdr3_aa: CASSGGQTSTDTQYF; cdr3_nt: TGCGCCAGCAGCGGAGGACAGACTAGCACAGATACGCAGTATTTT
j_call: TRBJ2-7; clone_size: NA; d_call: NA; v_call: TRBV5-1; cdr3_length: 13; cdr3_aa: CASSSGGLGEQYF; cdr3_nt: TGCGCCAGCAGCTCCGGAGGTCTTGGCGAGCAGTACTTC
j_call: TRBJ2-7; clone_size: NA; d_call: TRBD1; v_call: TRBV20-1; cdr3_length: 14; cdr3_aa: CSASRPRGPYEQYF; cdr3_nt: TGCAGTGCTAGTCGGCCCAGGGGGCCCTACGAGCAGTACTTC
j_call: TRBJ2-1; clone_size: NA; d_call: TRBD2; v_call: TRBV10-3; cdr3_length: 13; cdr3_aa: CAIRFSGGDEQFF; cdr3_nt: TGTGCCATCAGATTTAGCGGGGGTGATGAGCAGTTCTTC
j_call: TRBJ2-3; clone_size: NA; d_call: NA; v_call: TRBV12-3/TRBV12-4; cdr3_length: 12; cdr3_aa: CASSTPDSTQYF; cdr3_nt: TGTGCCAGCAGTACGCCGGACTCTACGCAGTATTTT
j_call: TRBJ2-3; clone_size: NA; d_call: NA; v_call: TRBV10-1; cdr3_length: 13; cdr3_aa: CASSGQGSDTQYF; cdr3_nt: TGCGCCAGCAGTGGTCAGGGCTCAGATACGCAGTATTTT
j_call: TRBJ2-7; clone_size: NA; d_call: TRBD1; v_call: TRBV5-1; cdr3_length: 14; cdr3_aa: CASTTGTGPYEQYF; cdr3_nt: TGCGCCAGTACCACCGGGACAGGCCCCTACGAGCAGTACTTC
j_call: TRBJ2-1; clone_size: NA; d_call: TRBD2; v_call: TRBV19; cdr3_length: 18; cdr3_aa: CASSVGLAGGISYNEQFF; cdr3_nt: TGTGCCAGTAGTGTGGGACTAGCGGGAGGGATCTCCTACAATGAGCAGTTCTTC
j_call: TRBJ2-3; clone_size: NA; d_call: NA; v_call: TRBV4-3; cdr3_length: 16; cdr3_aa: CASSQDAGGGTDTQYF; cdr3_nt: TGCGCCAGCAGCCAAGATGCAGGAGGCGGCACAGATACGCAGTATTTT
j_call: TRBJ1-6; clone_size: once; d_call: NA; v_call: TRBV9; cdr3_length: 16; cdr3_aa: CASSPSGSSYNSPLHF; cdr3_nt: TGTGCCAGCAGCCCCTCGGGGAGCTCCTATAATTCACCCCTCCACTTT
j_call: TRBJ1-1; clone_size: NA; d_call: NA; v_call: TRBV6-4; cdr3_length: 14; cdr3_aa: CASKTGQGNTEAFF; cdr3_nt: TGTGCCAGCAAGACGGGCCAGGGGAACACTGAAGCTTTCTTT
j_call: TRBJ2-7; clone_size: NA; d_call: TRBD2; v_call: TRBV5-4; cdr3_length: 13; cdr3_aa: CASSFETSGRQYF; cdr3_nt: TGTGCCAGCAGCTTTGAGACTAGCGGGAGACAGTACTTC
j_call: TRBJ2-6; clone_size: once; d_call: TRBD1; v_call: TRBV11-2; cdr3_length: 16; cdr3_aa: CASSLGQHSGANVLTF; cdr3_nt: TGTGCCAGCAGCTTGGGACAGCACTCTGGGGCCAACGTCCTGACTTTC
j_call: TRBJ1-1; clone_size: few; d_call: TRBD1; v_call: TRBV6-6; cdr3_length: 16; cdr3_aa: CASSYGTAQGNTEAFF; cdr3_nt: TGTGCCAGCAGTTACGGGACAGCACAAGGGAACACTGAAGCTTTCTTT
j_call: TRBJ2-2; clone_size: NA; d_call: NA; v_call: TRBV24-1; cdr3_length: 15; cdr3_aa: CATSDPRGATGELFF; cdr3_nt: TGTGCCACCAGTGATCCCCGGGGGGCGACCGGGGAGCTGTTTTTT
j_call: TRBJ1-3; clone_size: NA; d_call: TRBD1; v_call: TRBV5-1; cdr3_length: 15; cdr3_aa: CASSLPGTAGNTIYF; cdr3_nt: TGCGCCAGCAGCTTGCCAGGGACAGCTGGAAACACCATATATTTT
j_call: TRBJ2-3; clone_size: few; d_call: TRBD2; v_call: TRBV27; cdr3_length: 16; cdr3_aa: CASSLASGQRADTQYF; cdr3_nt: TGTGCCAGCAGTTTGGCTAGCGGACAACGAGCAGATACGCAGTATTTT
j_call: TRBJ1-3; clone_size: NA; d_call: NA; v_call: TRBV18; cdr3_length: 15; cdr3_aa: CASSLQGRAGNTIYF; cdr3_nt: TGTGCCAGCTCTCTACAGGGTAGAGCTGGAAACACCATATATTTT
j_call: TRBJ1-4; clone_size: NA; d_call: NA; v_call: TRBV21-1; cdr3_length: 15; cdr3_aa: CASNDRGMPNEKLFF; cdr3_nt: TGTGCCAGCAACGACAGGGGGATGCCTAATGAAAAACTGTTTTTT
j_call: TRBJ2-3; clone_size: NA; d_call: TRBD2; v_call: TRBV2; cdr3_length: 14; cdr3_aa: CASRTGLGTDTQYF; cdr3_nt: TGTGCCAGCAGGACGGGACTAGGAACAGATACGCAGTATTTT
j_call: TRBJ1-4; clone_size: NA; d_call: TRBD1; v_call: TRBV5-1; cdr3_length: 13; cdr3_aa: CASSDGDSKKLFF; cdr3_nt: TGCGCCAGCAGCGACGGGGACAGTAAAAAACTGTTTTTT
j_call: TRBJ2-5; clone_size: NA; d_call: TRBD2; v_call: TRBV2; cdr3_length: 14; cdr3_aa: CASSEGGSGVAQYF; cdr3_nt: TGTGCCAGCAGTGAAGGGGGTAGCGGGGTGGCCCAGTACTTC
j_call: TRBJ1-2; clone_size: NA; d_call: NA; v_call: TRBV28; cdr3_length: 14; cdr3_aa: CASSFLLGAYGYTF; cdr3_nt: TGTGCCAGCAGTTTTCTTTTGGGGGCGTATGGCTACACCTTC
j_call: TRBJ2-2; clone_size: NA; d_call: TRBD2; v_call: TRBV18; cdr3_length: 14; cdr3_aa: CLSGATLNTGELFF; cdr3_nt: TGTCTCAGCGGGGCGACTTTGAACACCGGGGAGCTGTTTTTT
j_call: TRBJ2-1; clone_size: NA; d_call: TRBD1; v_call: TRBV4-3; cdr3_length: 16; cdr3_aa: CASSPTGTGGYNEQFF; cdr3_nt: TGCGCCAGCAGTCCAACCGGGACAGGGGGTTACAATGAGCAGTTCTTC
j_call: TRBJ1-5; clone_size: NA; d_call: NA; v_call: TRBV5-1; cdr3_length: 14; cdr3_aa: CASSQGGGGQPQHF; cdr3_nt: TGCGCCAGCAGCCAGGGAGGGGGAGGCCAGCCCCAGCATTTT
j_call: TRBJ2-1; clone_size: NA; d_call: NA; v_call: TRBV27; cdr3_length: 13; cdr3_aa: CASSLLQRDKQFF; cdr3_nt: TGTGCCAGCAGTTTATTGCAACGGGACAAGCAGTTCTTC
j_call: TRBJ2-7; clone_size: NA; d_call: TRBD1; v_call: TRBV4-2; cdr3_length: 13; cdr3_aa: CASRGQGAYEQYF; cdr3_nt: TGTGCCAGCAGGGGACAGGGGGCCTACGAGCAGTACTTC
j_call: TRBJ2-3; clone_size: NA; d_call: NA; v_call: TRBV10-1; cdr3_length: 13; cdr3_aa: CASSRSRTDTQYF; cdr3_nt: TGCGCCAGCAGTCGGTCGCGCACAGATACGCAGTATTTT
j_call: TRBJ2-5; clone_size: NA; d_call: TRBD2; v_call: TRBV6-5; cdr3_length: 13; cdr3_aa: CARGAGAGETQYF; cdr3_nt: TGTGCCAGAGGAGCGGGAGCGGGAGAGACCCAGTACTTC
j_call: TRBJ1-3; clone_size: NA; d_call: NA; v_call: TRBV29-1; cdr3_length: 12; cdr3_aa: CSVEQGMNTIYF; cdr3_nt: TGCAGCGTTGAACAGGGGATGAACACCATATATTTT
j_call: TRBJ2-3; clone_size: NA; d_call: NA; v_call: TRBV30; cdr3_length: 11; cdr3_aa: CAWSGVDTQYF; cdr3_nt: TGTGCCTGGAGTGGAGTAGATACGCAGTATTTT
j_call: TRBJ2-3; clone_size: few; d_call: NA; v_call: TRBV5-6; cdr3_length: 17; cdr3_aa: CASSFRRSNRATDTQYF; cdr3_nt: TGTGCCAGCAGCTTTCGGCGGTCCAACAGGGCTACAGATACGCAGTATTTT
j_call: TRBJ1-1; clone_size: NA; d_call: NA; v_call: TRBV7-9; cdr3_length: 15; cdr3_aa: CASSLVGRAYTEAFF; cdr3_nt: TGTGCCAGCAGCTTAGTGGGCAGAGCTTACACTGAAGCTTTCTTT
j_call: TRBJ2-1; clone_size: NA; d_call: TRBD2; v_call: TRBV5-6; cdr3_length: 16; cdr3_aa: CASSFVLAGAGNEQFF; cdr3_nt: TGTGCCAGCAGCTTTGTCCTAGCGGGAGCAGGTAATGAGCAGTTCTTC
j_call: TRBJ2-1; clone_size: NA; d_call: TRBD1; v_call: TRBV5-8; cdr3_length: 15; cdr3_aa: CASSLGTGAYNEQFF; cdr3_nt: TGTGCCAGCAGCTTGGGGACAGGGGCTTACAATGAGCAGTTCTTC
j_call: TRBJ1-5; clone_size: few; d_call: NA; v_call: TRBV7-3; cdr3_length: 13; cdr3_aa: CASSRDRTSPQHF; cdr3_nt: TGTGCCAGCAGCCGCGACAGGACCTCGCCCCAGCATTTT
j_call: TRBJ1-4; clone_size: NA; d_call: NA; v_call: TRBV13; cdr3_length: 14; cdr3_aa: CASSPGGATEKLFF; cdr3_nt: TGTGCCAGCAGCCCCGGGGGGGCCACTGAAAAACTGTTTTTT
j_call: TRBJ2-1; clone_size: NA; d_call: NA; v_call: TRBV5-1; cdr3_length: 15; cdr3_aa: CASSGTPTIGDEQFF; cdr3_nt: TGCGCCAGCAGCGGGACTCCGACCATCGGGGATGAGCAGTTCTTC
j_call: TRBJ1-1; clone_size: NA; d_call: NA; v_call: TRBV6-4; cdr3_length: 15; cdr3_aa: CASSESMEGQTEAFF; cdr3_nt: TGTGCCAGCAGTGAGTCGATGGAGGGGCAAACTGAAGCTTTCTTT
j_call: TRBJ2-5; clone_size: once; d_call: NA; v_call: TRBV21-1; cdr3_length: 16; cdr3_aa: CASTSSPILRQETQYF; cdr3_nt: TGTGCCAGCACCTCATCCCCTATTTTGCGCCAAGAGACCCAGTACTTC
j_call: TRBJ2-1; clone_size: NA; d_call: NA; v_call: TRBV5-1; cdr3_length: 14; cdr3_aa: CASTLQRDYNEQFF; cdr3_nt: TGCGCCAGCACTCTCCAACGAGACTACAATGAGCAGTTCTTC